The T cell receptor beta chain described here comes from a study of blood T cells in healthy people across ages. Alongside a J-beta primer mix, a sample-barcoded 5' primer served in a second PCR lasting about 7 to 11 cycles. From the 5' RACE reads, TCRdb called clonotypes with MiXCR, one entry per CDR3 protein. The sample includes 700,000 to 850,000 distinct CDR3 sequences, about 55% of them seen just once. The CDR3 consists of 13 residues. Unmatched junction bases numbered 3, after V lost 6 bases and J lost 2 bases. Germline V gene sequence: CDR1 LNHDA, CDR2 SQIVND (reference sequence). Findings of the study overall: Diversity figures based on one million T cells were deemed too low.

In its sample, this clonotype was seen a few times. Its antigen is undetermined. The V call is TRBV19, the J call TRBJ2-5; 7 positions match TRBD1. The sequence came from a man older than 75 in good health. Material for sequencing was blood. CDR3 in DNA: TGTGCCAGTAGGGGGACAGATCAAGAGACCCAGTACTTC. Protein sequence: CASRGTDQETQYF.